This TCR beta chain derives from a study of blood T cell repertoires in COVID-19. Study in general: Sites in the United States, Italy and Spain provided acute and convalescent COVID-19 samples. T cells, B-cell-depleted T cells, or PBMCs provided the cDNA or gDNA that served as material.

The CDR3 is 15 residues long. J gave up 4 bases and V 2 bases, and 4 bases lay outside the gene matches. Germline V gives CDR1 SGHRS, CDR2 YFSETQ. Clones were read by immunoSEQ multiplex PCR, and TCRdb kept only the in-frame ones, dropping some. The sample holds a few hundred thousand clones, roughly 80% seen once. This chain joins TRBV5-1 and TRBJ1-3; 9 nucleotides agree with TRBD1. This TCR was recovered from a woman of 80 years or more with COVID-19, enrolled during active disease. Sequenced input: peripheral blood. Here the CDR3 reads CASSFLQGAGNTIYF. CDR3 DNA sequence: TGCGCCAGCAGCTTCCTACAGGGGGCCGGAAACACCATATATTTT.